This TCR beta chain was observed in a study of vaccination effects on CD4 cells after COVID-19. Study at large: Samples were taken post-vaccine, and their median timing was 72 days after the second dose.

In the case of this clone: Antigen specificity is unknown.

Some clones are missing from TCRdb's copy, which holds only in-frame ones; the method was immunoSEQ multiplex PCR. The sample holds 17,000 or so clones, nearly 75% seen once. Antigen-specific CD4+ T cell clonotypes were called by their expansion after viral peptide-pool culture in ViraFEST. The culture ran for approximately 10 days, and then CD4+ T cells were isolated. A PCR test confirmed that the person had SARS-CoV-2 infection between March and December 2020. The vaccine given was either BNT162b2 or mRNA-1273, in two doses. For each well, roughly 2 million PBMC were cultured with 8.5 to 10 IU/ml IL-2 and about 9.1 ug/ml peptides. CDR1 and CDR2 (germline): KGHSH, LQKENI. V was clipped by 3 bases and J by 7 bases; unmatched bases: 5. CDR3 size: 15 residues.

The specimen comprised CD4+ T cells from PBMCs cultured with SARS-CoV-2 spike peptides, sampled after COVID-19 vaccination. This chain joins TRBV18 and TRBJ1-6; 8 nucleotides line up with TRBD1. This receptor was taken from a human donor who had a prior SARS-CoV-2 infection. This CDR3 reads CASSPTRTGNSPLHF. CDR3 sequence (DNA): TGTGCCAGCTCACCCACCAGGACAGGGAATTCACCCCTCCACTTT.